The 21 T cell receptor beta chains reported below all come from one sample, sequenced in a study of blood T cells in healthy people across ages. A J-beta primer mix and a sample-barcoded 5' primer were used in a second PCR of about 7 to 12 cycles. Each CDR3 protein gets one entry after TCRdb re-called the 5' RACE reads with MiXCR. The sample lists roughly 2 million distinct CDR3 sequences; 49% were seen once. Sequencing was performed on blood. The receptors come from a woman aged 35 to 49 in good health.

The chain employs TRBV5-1 and TRBJ1-1; D gene uncertain. The CDR3 sequence is 16 residues long. V was clipped by 4 bases and J by 4 bases, with 20 bases between them. CDR1 and CDR2 from the germline V gene are SGHRS and YFSETQ. CDR3 amino acids: CASSLGIGGLGTEAFF. The CDR3 nucleotides read TGCGCCAGCAGCCTGGGTATAGGAGGATTGGGCACTGAAGCTTTCTTT.

The chain combines TRBV20-1 with TRBJ2-1, with D tentatively TRBD1 (5 bases). The CDR3 extends over 11 amino acids. CDR1 and CDR2 from the germline V gene are DFQATT and SNEGSKA (reference sequence). V was shortened by 6 bases and J by 9 bases, with 12 bases between the two germline ends. The CDR3 DNA reads as TGCAGTGCCTCAGGGTCAGTTGAGCAGTTCTTC. Its translation is CSASGSVEQFF.

The chain joins TRBV29-1 to TRBJ2-5, with 9 positions matching TRBD1. Germline lookup yields CDR1 SQVTM and CDR2 ANQGSEA. The J segment lost 7 bases and the V segment lost 6 bases, leaving 12 bases of the junction unmatched. The CDR3 sequence is 14 residues long. CDR3 nucleotide sequence: TGCAGCGTCCTGCGTACCGGGACAGGGTCGACCCAGTACTTC. Protein: CSVLRTGTGSTQYF.

CDR3 in amino acids: CAISESTRNWHEQYF. The CDR3 DNA reads as TGTGCCATCAGTGAGTCGACTCGTAACTGGCACGAGCAGTACTTC. The genes are TRBV10-3 and TRBJ2-7, with unresolved D. The CDR3 is 15 residues long. Germline V gene data show CDR1 as ENHRY and CDR2 as SYGVKD. V dropped 0 bases and J dropped 5 bases, with 14 bases sitting between them.

The chain combines TRBV6-1 with TRBJ2-6; the D is unclear. This CDR3 spans 16 amino acids. CDR1 and CDR2 (germline): MNHNS, SASEGT. V lost 2 bases to trimming and J lost 0 bases, with 8 bases between them. Here the CDR3 reads CASSENRVSGANVLTF. CDR3 bases: TGTGCCAGCAGTGAAAACAGAGTCTCTGGGGCCAACGTCCTGACTTTC.

This clonotype was seen more than once but under ten times. This chain links TRBV20-1 with TRBJ1-6; possible D gene TRBD1, 5 bases. The length of the CDR3 is 14 residues. Germline loops: CDR1 DFQATT, CDR2 SNEGSKA (reference sequence). With 0 bases removed from V and 10 bases from J, the gap between germline ends came to 13 bases. The CDR3 sequence: CSAREGGGGSPLHF. In DNA, the CDR3 is TGCAGTGCTAGAGAAGGCGGGGGTGGCTCACCCCTCCACTTT.

This chain connects TRBV12-3 or TRBV12-4 to TRBJ2-5; 15 bases are a match to TRBD2. This CDR3 contains 18 residues. Losses at the gene ends were 5 bases for V and 5 bases for J; bases not matched to a gene: 12. The CDR3 loop reads CASSPAGLAGGFVETQYF. CDR3 in DNA: TGTGCCAGCAGTCCCGCCGGACTAGCGGGGGGGTTTGTGGAGACCCAGTACTTC.

The chain links TRBV4-2 to TRBJ2-1; 8 bases agree with TRBD2. This CDR3 is built from 16 residues. Germline V gene sequence: CDR1 LGHNA, CDR2 YNFKEQ. V dropped 3 bases and J dropped 2; count of bases not matched to a gene: 6. The CDR3 DNA follows: TGTGCCAGCAGCCACCCAGCGGGGGCTGCCTACAATGAGCAGTTCTTC. This codes for CASSHPAGAAYNEQFF.

V and J are TRBV7-2 and TRBJ2-5; D not resolved. The CDR3 has 13 residues. V lost 4 bases and J lost 5, with 11 bases in between. Germline-derived CDR1 and CDR2 are SGHTA and FQGNSA. The CDR3 region has the DNA TGTGCCAGCAGCTCGGCACTACGGGAGACCCAGTACTTC. It yields the protein CASSSALRETQYF.

This clonotype was detected only a few times. This chain connects TRBV5-1 to TRBJ2-5, with D perhaps matching TRBD1 or TRBD2 (5 bases each). The germline V gene encodes CDR1 SGHRS and CDR2 YFSETQ. The CDR3 sequence is 15 residues long. The V end was cut by 4 bases, the J end by 7 bases, with 20 bases between. This chain's CDR3 is CASSLGDLPGGTQYF. CDR3 DNA: TGCGCCAGCAGCCTGGGGGATCTCCCCGGTGGGACCCAGTACTTC. Supplemented by reference TRBV5-1 and TRBJ2-5, the full variable domain reads KAGVTQTPRYLIKTRGQQVTLSCSPISGHRSVSWYQQTPGQGLQFLFEYFSETQRNKGNFPGRFSGRQFSNSRSEMNVSTLELGDSALYLCASSLGDLPGGTQYFGPGTRLLVL.

The V gene is TRBV9, the J gene TRBJ2-5, with 10 bases fitting TRBD1. V lost 0 bases and J lost 4; bases outside the gene matches: 6. This CDR3 contains 16 residues. Looked up from germline, CDR1 is SGDLS and CDR2 is YYNGEE. DNA of the CDR3: TGTGCCAGCAGCGTAGGCCCGGGGGACAGGGGAGAGACCCAGTACTTC. It yields the protein CASSVGPGDRGETQYF. The full variable domain, with the rest looked up from reference TRBV9 and TRBJ2-5, is DSGVTQTPKHLITATGQRVTLRCSPRSGDLSVYWYQQSLDQGLQFLIQYYNGEERAKGNILERFSAQQFPDLHSELNLSSLELGDSALYFCASSVGPGDRGETQYFGPGTRLLVL.

This clonotype turned up a few times. The V gene is TRBV5-1, the J gene TRBJ2-7, with 8 bases aligning to TRBD1. V gave up 4 bases and J gave up 5 bases; unmatched junction bases: 11. The germline gives CDR1 SGHRS, CDR2 YFSETQ. This CDR3 has 15 residues. DNA for the CDR3: TGCGCCAGCAGCCCCCGGACAGGGAAAGCCCACGAGCAGTACTTC. It is translated as CASSPRTGKAHEQYF.

This clonotype was recorded only once. This chain uses TRBV1 with TRBJ2-3; the table's D call, TRBD1, was not checked against the DNA. TRBV1 is a documented pseudogene. The CDR3 is 14 residues long. The CDR3 DNA follows: TGCACCAGCAGCCTTGTGAACGGGGGGGACACGCAGTATTTT. Translating gives CTSSLVNGGDTQYF.

Comments on this clonotype: A much more abundant neighbour one base away suggests this may be a read error. The V call is TRBV6-5, the J call TRBJ2-5, with TRBD1 matching over 8 bases. V lost 6 bases, J lost 3 bases, and 3 bases stayed unmatched. Germline V lookup: CDR1 MNHEY, CDR2 SVGAGI. The CDR3 has 13 residues. The CDR3 region has the DNA TGTGCCAGCAGGCCGGACAGGGAAGAGACCCAGTACTTC. Protein: CASRPDREETQYF.

A remark on this clonotype: Its ends do not fully match the called genes, so a read error is possible. V usage is TRBV29-1 and J usage is TRBJ2-3; 8 nucleotides agree with TRBD1. Germline V gives CDR1 SQVTM, CDR2 ANQGSEA. This CDR3 spans 15 amino acids. The CDR3, as DNA: TGCAGCGGGGAAGGGACAGGACTTAGCACAGGTACGCAGTATTTT. Translating it yields CSGEGTGLSTGTQYF.

There are a few counts of this clonotype. The chain combines TRBV29-1 with TRBJ2-6; 7 nucleotides align to TRBD1. V lost 4 bases and J lost 0; bases outside the gene matches: 9. Germline assignment: CDR1 SQVTM and CDR2 ANQGSEA. The length of the CDR3 is 17 residues. The CDR3 bases are TGCAGCGTTGCTAAGGACAGGTCCCCCTCTGGGGCCAACGTCCTGACTTTC. Translation: CSVAKDRSPSGANVLTF.

This clonotype was detected only a few times. V usage is TRBV7-8 and J usage is TRBJ1-1; TRBD1 matches 8 bases. Germline V gives CDR1 SGHVS, CDR2 FQNEAQ. The CDR3 loop spans 16 amino acids. The ends lost 6 bases at V and 5 bases at J; junction bases unmatched: 14. CDR3 nucleotides: TGTGCCAGCAGTTTAAGTTCGACAGGGGTGGGGACTGAAGCTTTCTTT. This sequence encodes CASSLSSTGVGTEAFF.

This chain links TRBV29-1 with TRBJ1-2; D may be TRBD1 (6 bases). Germline loops: CDR1 SQVTM, CDR2 ANQGSEA. CDR3 length equals 15 residues. V was trimmed by 5 bases and J by 7 bases, leaving 23 bases between them. The CDR3 DNA sequence: TGCAGCGTTCCAGCGGGGGCAATATCGGGGGGTGGCTACACCTTC. Its protein product is CSVPAGAISGGGYTF.

This rearrangement joins TRBV6-5 to TRBJ2-3; a possible D gene is TRBD1 (6 bases). V was clipped by 0 bases and J by 5 bases, with 15 bases between them. The germline CDR1 and CDR2 sequences are MNHEY and SVGAGI. The CDR3 runs to 16 residues. This CDR3 is CASSYSSRGPGDTQYF. The CDR3 coding sequence is TGTGCCAGCAGTTACTCCTCCAGGGGTCCCGGAGATACGCAGTATTTT.

This rearrangement joins TRBV20-1 to TRBJ1-2; TRBD1 matches 9 bases. The germline CDR1 and CDR2 sequences are DFQATT and SNEGSKA (reference sequence). V shed 4 bases and J 4 bases; nucleotides not matched to a gene: 10. This CDR3 has 15 amino acids. The CDR3 spells CSAILRDRAFYGYTF. In DNA form, the CDR3 reads TGCAGTGCTATTCTCCGGGACAGGGCCTTCTATGGCTACACCTTC.

The chain links TRBV20-1 to TRBJ2-6; tentatively, D is TRBD2 (5 bases). The germline V and J ends were trimmed by 2 bases and 0 bases, with 11 bases remaining between them. This CDR3 has 16 residues. Germline CDR1 reads DFQATT; CDR2 reads SNEGSKA (reference sequence). Here the CDR3 reads CSARRGPPSGANVLTF. In DNA, the CDR3 is TGCAGTGCTAGACGGGGTCCCCCCTCTGGGGCCAACGTCCTGACTTTC.